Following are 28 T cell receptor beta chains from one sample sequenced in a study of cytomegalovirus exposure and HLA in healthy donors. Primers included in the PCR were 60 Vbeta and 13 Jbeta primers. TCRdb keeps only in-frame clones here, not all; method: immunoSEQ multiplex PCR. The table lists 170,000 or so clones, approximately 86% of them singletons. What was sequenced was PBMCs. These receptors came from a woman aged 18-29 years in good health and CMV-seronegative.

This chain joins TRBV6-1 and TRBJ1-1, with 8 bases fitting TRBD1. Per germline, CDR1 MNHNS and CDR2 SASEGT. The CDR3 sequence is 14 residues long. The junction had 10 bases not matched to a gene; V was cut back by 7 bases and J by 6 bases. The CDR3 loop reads CASTRQGTSPEAFF. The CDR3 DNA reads TGTGCCAGCACCCGACAGGGGACTAGCCCTGAAGCTTTCTTT.

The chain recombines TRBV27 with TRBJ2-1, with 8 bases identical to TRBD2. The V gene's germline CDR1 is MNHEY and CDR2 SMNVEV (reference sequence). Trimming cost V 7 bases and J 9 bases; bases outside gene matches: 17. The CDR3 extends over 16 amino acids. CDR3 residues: CASTPLGQRERGEQFF. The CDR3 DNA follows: TGTGCCAGCACCCCCCTGGGCCAGCGGGAGAGAGGTGAGCAGTTCTTC.

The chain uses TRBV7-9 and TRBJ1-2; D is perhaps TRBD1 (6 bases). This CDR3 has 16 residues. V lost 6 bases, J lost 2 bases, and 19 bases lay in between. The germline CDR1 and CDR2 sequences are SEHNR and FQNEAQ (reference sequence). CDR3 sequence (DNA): TGTGCCAGCAGTCCGGACAGCGCGCCCATCAACTATGGCTACACCTTC. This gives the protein CASSPDSAPINYGYTF.

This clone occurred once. CDR3 nucleotide sequence: TGTGCCAGCAGCCTAGGACAGCTAACGGGAAACACCATATATTTT. It is translated as CASSLGQLTGNTIYF. The chain links TRBV7-2 to TRBJ1-3; TRBD1 might be the D (6 bases). The CDR3 loop spans 15 amino acids. With 5 bases removed from V and 4 bases from J, the gap between germline ends came to 15 bases. Germline CDR1 and CDR2: SGHTA and FQGNSA. Full variable domain (outside the CDR3, taken from reference TRBV7-2 and TRBJ1-3): GAGVSQSPSNKVTEKGKDVELRCDPISGHTALYWYRQSLGQGLEFLIYFQGNSAPDKSGLPSDRFSAERTGGSVSTLTIQRTQQEDSAVYLCASSLGQLTGNTIYFGEGSWLTVV.

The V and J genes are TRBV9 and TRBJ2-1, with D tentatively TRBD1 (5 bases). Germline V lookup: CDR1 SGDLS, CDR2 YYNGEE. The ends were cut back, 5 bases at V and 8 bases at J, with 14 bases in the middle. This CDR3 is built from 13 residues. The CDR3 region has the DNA TGTGCCAGCAGGGCCCAGGGCACCCATGAGCAGTTCTTC. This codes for CASRAQGTHEQFF.

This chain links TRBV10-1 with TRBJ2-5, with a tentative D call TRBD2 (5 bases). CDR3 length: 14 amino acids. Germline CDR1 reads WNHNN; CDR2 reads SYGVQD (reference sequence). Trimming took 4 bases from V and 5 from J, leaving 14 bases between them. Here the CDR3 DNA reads TGCGCCAGCAGTGTAACCGGGAAAGGGGAGACCCAGTACTTC. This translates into CASSVTGKGETQYF.

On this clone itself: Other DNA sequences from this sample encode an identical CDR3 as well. CDR3 in amino acids: CASSQLRLQGNEQFF. The CDR3 DNA reads as TGCGCCAGCAGCCAATTAAGACTCCAGGGGAATGAGCAGTTCTTC. The J gene is TRBJ2-1, the V gene TRBV4-1; possible D gene TRBD1, 6 bases. In germline, CDR1 is MGHRA, CDR2 YSYEKL. V lost 2 bases to trimming and J lost 7 bases, with 15 bases between them. The length of the CDR3 is 15 residues.

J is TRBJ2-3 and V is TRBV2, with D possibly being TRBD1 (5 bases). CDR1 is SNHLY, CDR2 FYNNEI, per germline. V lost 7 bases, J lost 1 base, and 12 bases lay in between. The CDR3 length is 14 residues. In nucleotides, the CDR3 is TGTGCCAGCACAAAGGGGTCGCGCACAGATACGCAGTATTTT. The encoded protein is CASTKGSRTDTQYF.

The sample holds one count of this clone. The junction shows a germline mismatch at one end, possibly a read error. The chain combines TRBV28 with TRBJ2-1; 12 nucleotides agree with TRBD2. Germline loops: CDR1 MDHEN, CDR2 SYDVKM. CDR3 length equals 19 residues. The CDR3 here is CASTLGLAGGPGSYNEQFF. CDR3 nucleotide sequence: TGTGCCAGCACTTTAGGTCTAGCGGGAGGGCCTGGCTCCTACAATGAGCAGTTCTTC.

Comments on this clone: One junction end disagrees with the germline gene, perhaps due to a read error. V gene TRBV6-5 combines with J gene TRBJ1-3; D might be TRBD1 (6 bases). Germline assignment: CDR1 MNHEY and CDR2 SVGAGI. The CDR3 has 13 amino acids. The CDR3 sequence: CASSRTQGLSVNF. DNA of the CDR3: TGTGCCAGCAGTCGAACACAGGGCCTTTCCGTTAATTTT.

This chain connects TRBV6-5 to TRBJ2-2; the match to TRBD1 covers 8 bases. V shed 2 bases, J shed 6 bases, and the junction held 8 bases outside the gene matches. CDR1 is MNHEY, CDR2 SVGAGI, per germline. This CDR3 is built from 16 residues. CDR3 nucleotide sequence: TGTGCCAGCAGTTACGCGGCAGGGGGCGCCCCCGGGGAGCTGTTTTTT. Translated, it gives CASSYAAGGAPGELFF.

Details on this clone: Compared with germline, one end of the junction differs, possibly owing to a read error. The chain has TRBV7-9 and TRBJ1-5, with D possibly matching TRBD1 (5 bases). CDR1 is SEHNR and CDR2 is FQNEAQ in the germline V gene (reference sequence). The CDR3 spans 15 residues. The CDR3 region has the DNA TGTTCCAGCAGCTTAGCGGCAGGGATAGGGCAGCCCCAGCATTTT. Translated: CSSSLAAGIGQPQHF.

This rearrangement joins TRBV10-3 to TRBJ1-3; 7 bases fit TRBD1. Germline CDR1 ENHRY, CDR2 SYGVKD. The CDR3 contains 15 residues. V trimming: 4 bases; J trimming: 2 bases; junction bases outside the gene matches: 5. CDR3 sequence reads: CAISAGQGAGNTIYF. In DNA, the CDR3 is TGTGCCATCAGTGCTGGGCAGGGGGCTGGAAACACCATATATTTT.

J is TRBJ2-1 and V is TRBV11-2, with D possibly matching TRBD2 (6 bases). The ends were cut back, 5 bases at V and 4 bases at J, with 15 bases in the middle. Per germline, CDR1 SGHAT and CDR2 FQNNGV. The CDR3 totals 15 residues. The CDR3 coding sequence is TGTGCCAGCAGCAACCCCGGGACTTTATACAATGAGCAGTTCTTC. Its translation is CASSNPGTLYNEQFF.

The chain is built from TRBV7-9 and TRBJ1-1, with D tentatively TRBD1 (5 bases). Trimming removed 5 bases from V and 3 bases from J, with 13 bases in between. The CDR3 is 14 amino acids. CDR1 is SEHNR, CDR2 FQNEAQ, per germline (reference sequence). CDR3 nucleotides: TGTGCCAGCAGCGTTCCAGGGTTAGACACTGAAGCTTTCTTT. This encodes CASSVPGLDTEAFF.

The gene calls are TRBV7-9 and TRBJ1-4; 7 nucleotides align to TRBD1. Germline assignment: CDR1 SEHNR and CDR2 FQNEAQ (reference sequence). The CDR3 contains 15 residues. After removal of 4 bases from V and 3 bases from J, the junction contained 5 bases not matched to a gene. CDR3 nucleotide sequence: TGTGCCAGCAGCTCTAGGGACAGCTCTAATGAAAAACTGTTTTTT. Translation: CASSSRDSSNEKLFF.

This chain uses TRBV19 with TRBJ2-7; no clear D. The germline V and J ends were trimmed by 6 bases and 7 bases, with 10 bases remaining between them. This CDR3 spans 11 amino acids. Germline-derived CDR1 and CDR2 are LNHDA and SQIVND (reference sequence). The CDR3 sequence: CASSSFSEQYF. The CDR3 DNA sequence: TGTGCCAGTAGCAGTTTCTCTGAGCAGTACTTC. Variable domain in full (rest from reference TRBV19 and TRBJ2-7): DGGITQSPKYLFRKEGQNVTLSCEQNLNHDAMYWYRQDPGQGLRLIYYSQIVNDFQKGDIAEGYSVSREKKESFPLTVTSAQKNPTAFYLCASSSFSEQYFGPGTRLTVT.

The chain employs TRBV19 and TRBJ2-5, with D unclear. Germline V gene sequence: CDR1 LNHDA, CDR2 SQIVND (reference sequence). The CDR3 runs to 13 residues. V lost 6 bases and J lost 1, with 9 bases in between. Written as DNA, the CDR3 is TGTGCCAGTAGCCCCGCGCCCCAAGAGACCCAGTACTTC. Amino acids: CASSPAPQETQYF.

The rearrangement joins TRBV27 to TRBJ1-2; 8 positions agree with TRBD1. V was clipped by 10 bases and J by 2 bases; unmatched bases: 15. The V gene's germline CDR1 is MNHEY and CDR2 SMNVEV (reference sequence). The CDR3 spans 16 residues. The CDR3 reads CATGHRGGVTNYGYTF. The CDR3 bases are TGTGCCACGGGACACAGGGGGGGTGTTACGAACTATGGCTACACCTTC.

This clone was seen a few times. CDR3 DNA: TGTGCCAGCACCAGGGGGACTGAAGCTTTCTTT. Translating gives CASTRGTEAFF. This sequence joins TRBV7-9 and TRBJ1-1; 7 positions match TRBD1. CDR3 length: 11 amino acids. CDR1 and CDR2 from the germline V gene are SEHNR and FQNEAQ (reference sequence). The V gene end was trimmed by 7 bases and the J gene end by 5 bases; junction bases not matched to a gene: 1.

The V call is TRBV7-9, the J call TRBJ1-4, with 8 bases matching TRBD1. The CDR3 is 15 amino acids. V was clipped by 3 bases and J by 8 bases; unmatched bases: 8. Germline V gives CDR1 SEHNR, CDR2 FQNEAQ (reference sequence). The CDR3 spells CASSFLQGGAEKLFF. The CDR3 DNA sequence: TGTGCCAGCAGCTTCTTACAGGGGGGGGCGGAAAAACTGTTTTTT. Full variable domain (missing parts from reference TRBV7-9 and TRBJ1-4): DTGVSQNPRHKITKRGQNVTFRCDPISEHNRLYWYRQTLGQGPEFLTYFQNEAQLEKSRLLSDRFSAERPKGSFSTLEIQRTEQGDSAMYLCASSFLQGGAEKLFFGSGTQLSVL.

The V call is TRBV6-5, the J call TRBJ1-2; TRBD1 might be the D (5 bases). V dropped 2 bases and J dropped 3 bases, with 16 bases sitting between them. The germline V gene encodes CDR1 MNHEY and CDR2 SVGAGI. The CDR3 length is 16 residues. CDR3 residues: CASSYTSVGAHYGYTF. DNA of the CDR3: TGTGCCAGCAGTTACACTTCGGTTGGGGCTCACTATGGCTACACCTTC.

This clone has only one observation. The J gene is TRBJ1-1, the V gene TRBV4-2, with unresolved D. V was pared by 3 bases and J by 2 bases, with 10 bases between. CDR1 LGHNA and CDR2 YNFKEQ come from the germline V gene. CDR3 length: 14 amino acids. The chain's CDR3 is CASSHNGDNTEAFF. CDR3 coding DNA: TGTGCCAGCAGCCATAACGGAGATAACACTGAAGCTTTCTTT.

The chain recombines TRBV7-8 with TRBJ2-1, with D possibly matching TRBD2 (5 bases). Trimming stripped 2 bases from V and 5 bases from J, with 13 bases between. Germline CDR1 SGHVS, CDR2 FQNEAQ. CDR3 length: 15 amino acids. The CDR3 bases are TGTGCCAGCAGCTTAATGGCTAGCCGAAACAATGAGCAGTTCTTC. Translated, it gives CASSLMASRNNEQFF.

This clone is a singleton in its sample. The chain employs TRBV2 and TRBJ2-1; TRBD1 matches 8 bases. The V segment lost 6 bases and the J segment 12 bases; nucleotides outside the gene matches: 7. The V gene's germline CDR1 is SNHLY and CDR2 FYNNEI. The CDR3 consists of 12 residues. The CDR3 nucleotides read TGTGCCAGCAGGCAAACAGGGGGAGGGCAGTTCTTC. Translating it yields CASRQTGGGQFF.

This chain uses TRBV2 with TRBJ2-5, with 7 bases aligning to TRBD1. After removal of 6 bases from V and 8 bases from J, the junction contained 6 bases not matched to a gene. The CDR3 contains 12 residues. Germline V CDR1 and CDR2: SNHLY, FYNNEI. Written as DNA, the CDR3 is TGTGCCAGCAGGGACCACAGGGGAACCCAGTACTTC. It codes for CASRDHRGTQYF. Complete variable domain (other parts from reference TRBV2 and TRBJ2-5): EPEVTQTPSHQVTQMGQEVILRCVPISNHLYFYWYRQILGQKVEFLVSFYNNEISEKSEIFDDQFSVERPDGSNFTLKIRSTKLEDSAMYFCASRDHRGTQYFGPGTRLLVL.

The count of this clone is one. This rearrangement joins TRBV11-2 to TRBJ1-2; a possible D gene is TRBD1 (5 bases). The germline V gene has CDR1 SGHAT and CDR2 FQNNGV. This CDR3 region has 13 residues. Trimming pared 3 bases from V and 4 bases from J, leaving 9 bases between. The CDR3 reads CASSLGRVYGYTF. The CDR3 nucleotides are TGTGCCAGCAGCTTGGGCAGGGTCTATGGCTACACCTTC. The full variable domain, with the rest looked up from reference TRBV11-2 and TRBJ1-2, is EAGVAQSPRYKIIEKRQSVAFWCNPISGHATLYWYQQILGQGPKLLIQFQNNGVVDDSQLPKDRFSAERLKGVDSTLKIQPAKLEDSAVYLCASSLGRVYGYTFGSGTRLTVV.

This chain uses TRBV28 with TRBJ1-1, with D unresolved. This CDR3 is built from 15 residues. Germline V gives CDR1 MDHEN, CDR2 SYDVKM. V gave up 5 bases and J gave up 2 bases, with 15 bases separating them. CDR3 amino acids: CASSAPRRANTEAFF. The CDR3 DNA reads TGTGCCAGCAGTGCCCCGAGGCGGGCAAACACTGAAGCTTTCTTT.